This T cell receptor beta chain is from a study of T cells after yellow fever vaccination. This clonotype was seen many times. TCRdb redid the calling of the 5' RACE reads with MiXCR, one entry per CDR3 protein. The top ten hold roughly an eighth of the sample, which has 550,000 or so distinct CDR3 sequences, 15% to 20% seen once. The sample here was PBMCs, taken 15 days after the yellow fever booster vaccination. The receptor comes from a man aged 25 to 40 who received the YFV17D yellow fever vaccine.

The CDR3 reads CASSSTTLGANVLTF. DNA of the CDR3: TGTGCCAGCAGCTCGACAACCCTGGGGGCCAACGTCCTGACTTTC. V usage is TRBV5-5 and J usage is TRBJ2-6; no firm D call. Germline loops: CDR1 SGHKS, CDR2 YYEKEE (reference sequence). The CDR3 loop spans 15 amino acids. V gave up 3 bases and J gave up 4 bases, with 11 bases separating them.